The 24 T cell receptor beta chains listed next were all sequenced from one sample in a study of blood T cell repertoires in COVID-19 (dated by TCRdb to about 2020). The library was obtained by the immunoSEQ multiplex PCR assay. TCRdb holds this immuneACCESS table with in-frame rearrangements only. Some clones are missing; in checked studies, unresolved V genes explain under half, and the rest has no known cause. The sample includes some 200,000 clones, with 76% observed a single time. The ten biggest clones cover around 8.1% of the sample. The sequenced sample consisted of peripheral blood. Source of these receptors: a woman in her forties or fifties with active or convalescent COVID-19.

The chain uses TRBV6-4 and TRBJ2-1; D gene ambiguous. Germline-derived CDR1 and CDR2 are MRHNA and SNTAGT. With 0 bases removed from V and 0 bases from J, the gap between germline ends came to 9 bases. This CDR3 is 16 amino acids long. DNA for the CDR3: TGTGCCAGCAGTGACTCGGCAGCGAGCTCCTACAATGAGCAGTTCTTC. This translates into CASSDSAASSYNEQFF.

This rearrangement joins TRBV5-1 to TRBJ2-1; D may be TRBD1 (6 bases). V was clipped by 0 bases and J by 8 bases, with 15 bases between them. Germline V lookup: CDR1 SGHRS, CDR2 YFSETQ. CDR3 size: 15 residues. CDR3 DNA: TGCGCCAGCAGCTTGGAGGCCGCAGGGGCCCATGAGCAGTTCTTC. Translated, it gives CASSLEAAGAHEQFF.

This clone was found many times. The chain links TRBV27 to TRBJ1-6; D is perhaps TRBD1 (5 bases). Germline lookup yields CDR1 MNHEY and CDR2 SMNVEV (reference sequence). Trimming stripped 5 bases from V and 9 bases from J, with 14 bases between. This CDR3 has 14 amino acids. The CDR3 nucleotides are TGTGCCAGCAGTACCCGGGACTTTTCTTCACCCCTCCACTTT. Protein product: CASSTRDFSSPLHF.

This sequence joins TRBV30 and TRBJ1-2; unclear D gene. Germline V lookup: CDR1 GTSNPN, CDR2 SVGIG (reference sequence). The CDR3 is made up of 14 amino acids. The V and J ends lost 2 bases and 0 bases respectively, with 10 bases between them. Here the CDR3 reads CAWSLGSSNYGYTF. The CDR3 region has the DNA TGTGCCTGGAGTCTTGGCAGTTCTAACTATGGCTACACCTTC.

The V gene is TRBV18, the J gene TRBJ1-1; D might be TRBD1 (5 bases). The length of the CDR3 is 13 residues. The ends were cut back, 4 bases at V and 1 base at J, with 7 bases in the middle. Germline CDR1 and CDR2: KGHSH and LQKENI. CDR3 sequence reads: CASSLDRNTEAFF. The DNA of the CDR3 is TGTGCCAGCTCACTCGACAGGAACACTGAAGCTTTCTTT.

V usage is TRBV11-2 and J usage is TRBJ2-2, with D possibly being TRBD1 (5 bases). CDR1 SGHAT and CDR2 FQNNGV come from the germline V gene. There are 15 residues in the CDR3. Trimming took off 3 bases at V and 0 bases at J, with 8 bases between the two ends. The CDR3 DNA sequence: TGTGCCAGCAGCTTTCAGGGTTCGAACACCGGGGAGCTGTTTTTT. Residues: CASSFQGSNTGELFF. Drawing the rest from reference TRBV11-2 and TRBJ2-2, the complete variable domain is EAGVAQSPRYKIIEKRQSVAFWCNPISGHATLYWYQQILGQGPKLLIQFQNNGVVDDSQLPKDRFSAERLKGVDSTLKIQPAKLEDSAVYLCASSFQGSNTGELFFGEGSRLTVL.

DNA of the CDR3: TGCGCCAGCAGCTTGCGGCAGGGGGAAGGGGAGCAGTTCTTC. Residues: CASSLRQGEGEQFF. The chain recombines TRBV5-1 with TRBJ2-1; TRBD1 agrees at 7 bases. Trimming cost V 1 base and J 10 bases; bases outside gene matches: 8. CDR3 size: 14 residues. Germline CDR1 is SGHRS and CDR2 is YFSETQ.

The chain uses TRBV5-1 and TRBJ1-2; perhaps TRBD1 as D (6 bases). V lost 4 bases and J lost 5, with 18 bases in between. The CDR3 contains 15 residues. From germline, CDR1 is SGHRS and CDR2 YFSETQ. For the CDR3, the DNA is TGCGCCAGCAGCCCCTTACCCGGGACACAGTATGGCTACACCTTC. This codes for CASSPLPGTQYGYTF.

This chain connects TRBV10-1 to TRBJ2-3; 7 bases align to TRBD2. This CDR3 has 17 residues. CDR1 WNHNN and CDR2 SYGVQD come from the germline V gene (reference sequence). The V gene end was trimmed by 0 bases and the J gene end by 0 bases; junction bases not matched to a gene: 6. The CDR3 protein is CASSESNQRGSTDTQYF. CDR3 nucleotide sequence: TGCGCCAGCAGTGAGTCGAATCAGCGGGGTAGCACAGATACGCAGTATTTT.

CDR3 protein: CASSVGQGVNTGELFF. The CDR3, as DNA: TGTGCCAGCAGTGTTGGGCAGGGGGTAAACACCGGGGAGCTGTTTTTT. The gene calls are TRBV27 and TRBJ2-2; the match to TRBD1 covers 7 bases. V was pared by 5 bases and J by 2 bases, with 8 bases of the junction left unmatched. This CDR3 is built from 16 residues. The germline gives CDR1 MNHEY, CDR2 SMNVEV (reference sequence).

V usage is TRBV12-3 or TRBV12-4 and J usage is TRBJ1-5; tentative D call: TRBD1 (5 bases). The CDR3 is 13 residues long. Deletions cut 3 bases from V and 5 bases from J, with 8 bases between. The CDR3 DNA follows: TGTGCCAGCAGTTTGACAGCTTATCAGCCCCAGCATTTT. This gives the protein CASSLTAYQPQHF.

The chain employs TRBV6-5 and TRBJ1-5; 7 nucleotides line up with TRBD1. The CDR3 contains 13 residues. From germline, CDR1 is MNHEY and CDR2 SVGAGI. V lost 8 bases to trimming and J lost 7 bases; unmatched junction nucleotides: 8. DNA for the CDR3: TGTGCCAGCTACGACAGGGCTGGGCAGCCCCAGCATTTT. Its protein is CASYDRAGQPQHF.

V and J are TRBV5-8 and TRBJ1-5, with D maybe TRBD1 (6 bases). The CDR3 spans 12 residues. V lost 3 bases and J lost 6, with 7 bases in between. Germline CDR1 SGHTS, CDR2 YDEGEE. The CDR3 nucleotides read TGTGCCAGCAGCTCCAGGGGTCAGCCCCAGCATTTT. It specifies CASSSRGQPQHF.

The chain is built from TRBV2 and TRBJ2-1, with 13 positions matching TRBD2. This CDR3 region has 15 residues. The J segment lost 7 bases and the V segment lost 3 bases, leaving 3 bases of the junction unmatched. Germline V lookup: CDR1 SNHLY, CDR2 FYNNEI. This CDR3 is CASSDVTSGRNEQFF. The CDR3 coding sequence is TGTGCCAGCAGTGATGTGACTAGCGGGAGGAATGAGCAGTTCTTC.

The chain joins TRBV28 to TRBJ1-2; D may be TRBD1 (6 bases). Germline lookup yields CDR1 MDHEN and CDR2 SYDVKM. Between the trimmed V and J ends, which lost 2 bases and 3 bases, there was a span of 10 bases. This CDR3 comprises 14 residues. CDR3 region: CASSLGGQDYGYTF. In nucleotides, the CDR3 is TGTGCCAGCAGTTTAGGGGGACAAGACTATGGCTACACCTTC.

This clone was observed a handful of times. The genes are TRBV7-9 and TRBJ2-1; possible D gene TRBD2, 6 bases. Deletions cut 3 bases from V and 14 bases from J, with 14 bases between. Germline V lookup: CDR1 SEHNR, CDR2 FQNEAQ (reference sequence). The CDR3 extends over 12 amino acids. Written as DNA, the CDR3 is TGTGCCAGCAGCTTGCCGGGGGACGCCGAGTTCTTC. Translated, it gives CASSLPGDAEFF.

V and J are TRBV3-1 (or the pseudogene TRBV3-2) and TRBJ2-1; D gene ambiguous. Germline CDR1 and CDR2: LGHDT and YNNKEL (reference sequence). Trimming removed 1 base from V and 5 bases from J, with 9 bases in between. The CDR3 extends over 14 amino acids. The CDR3 region has the DNA TGTGCCAGCAGCCAAGTGGAGAACCACAATGAGCAGTTCTTC. It encodes CASSQVENHNEQFF.

The gene calls are TRBV10-2 and TRBJ2-1, with 11 nucleotides matching TRBD2. J lost 5 bases, V lost 5 bases, and 11 bases had no gene match. The CDR3 is made up of 17 amino acids. Per the germline V gene, CDR1 is WSHSY and CDR2 is SAAADI. CDR3 bases: TGCGCCAGCAGTCCTTACCTACTAGCGGGAGATCACAATGAGCAGTTCTTC. This gives the protein CASSPYLLAGDHNEQFF.

This chain uses TRBV7-2 with TRBJ1-4; 7 bases are shared with TRBD1. Unmatched junction bases numbered 8, after V lost 1 base and J lost 6 bases. This CDR3 comprises 16 residues. CDR1 SGHTA and CDR2 FQGNSA come from the germline V gene. The CDR3, as DNA: TGTGCCAGCAGCTTAGGGTCAGGGGGACAATATGAAAAACTGTTTTTT. Protein product: CASSLGSGGQYEKLFF. The full variable domain, in which reference TRBV7-2 and TRBJ1-4 provide the parts outside the CDR3, is GAGVSQSPSNKVTEKGKDVELRCDPISGHTALYWYRQSLGQGLEFLIYFQGNSAPDKSGLPSDRFSAERTGGSVSTLTIQRTQQEDSAVYLCASSLGSGGQYEKLFFGSGTQLSVL.

The chain employs TRBV18 and TRBJ1-1, with D unresolved. In germline, CDR1 is KGHSH, CDR2 LQKENI. V shed 6 bases and J shed 1 base, with 9 bases lying between them. The CDR3 sequence is 13 residues long. The CDR3 region has the DNA TGTGCCAGCTCTGCCGGGGAGAACACTGAAGCTTTCTTT. It yields the protein CASSAGENTEAFF.

This rearrangement joins TRBV27 to TRBJ2-1, with 7 bases aligning to TRBD2. The CDR3 totals 15 residues. Germline CDR1 and CDR2: MNHEY and SMNVEV (reference sequence). Unmatched junction bases numbered 3, after V lost 2 bases and J lost 2 bases. As DNA, the CDR3 is TGTGCCAGCAGTTTAACCGGGACTACCTACAATGAGCAGTTCTTC. The encoded protein is CASSLTGTTYNEQFF.

The chain has TRBV11-3 and TRBJ2-3, with D perhaps TRBD2 (7 bases). The V end lost 5 bases, the J end lost 4 bases, and 16 bases lay between the germline ends. There are 15 residues in the CDR3. Germline assignment: CDR1 SGHNT and CDR2 YENEEA. The DNA of the CDR3 is TGTGCCAGCAGCGCCGGCGGGGGCCGGGCAGATACGCAGTATTTT. Translation gives CASSAGGGRADTQYF.

The chain joins TRBV3-1 (or the pseudogene TRBV3-2) to TRBJ2-7; 7 bases fit TRBD1. The V gene end was trimmed by 1 base and the J gene end by 6 bases; junction bases not matched to a gene: 9. This CDR3 spans 15 amino acids. CDR1 LGHDT and CDR2 YNNKEL come from the germline V gene (reference sequence). The CDR3 DNA is TGTGCCAGCAGCCAAGGTCGTGGCAGGGGGACCGAGCAGTACTTC. Its protein product is CASSQGRGRGTEQYF.

This clone has a handful of counts. The V and J genes are TRBV6-5 and TRBJ1-2; D gene unclear. V dropped 6 bases and J dropped 4 bases, with 12 bases sitting between them. Looked up from germline, CDR1 is MNHEY and CDR2 is SVGAGI. CDR3 length: 13 residues. The CDR3 sequence is CASSIRVGYGYTF. CDR3 coding DNA: TGTGCCAGCAGCATACGGGTGGGCTATGGCTACACCTTC.